This is a list of T cell receptor beta chains from one sample in a study of human T cells and chemical hapten exposure. TCRdb ran MiXCR on the RACE reads and lists one entry per CDR3 protein. The sample yields around 92,000 distinct CDR3 sequences, about a tenth seen once. The specimen comprised whole blood, sampled in connection with sensitization to the hapten diphenylcyclopropenone (DPC). The receptors were sampled from a woman aged 55-69 years with alopecia areata. Some clones in this sample may be carry-over from other donors' samples. CDR3s include the opening cysteine and the closing phenylalanine or tryptophan. A D gene is named only where the DNA matches it firmly. Clone sizes are given selectively: once, few, many, or a class where the clone is expanded.

TRBV7-2	TRBJ1-5	.	TRBD1	TGTGCCAGCAGCCTACAGACAGGGATGGGCAATCAGCCCCAGCATTTT	CASSLQTGMGNQPQHF
TRBV29-1	TRBJ2-5	few	.	TGCAGCGTGGCACAGGGAATCGGAGAGACCCAGTACTTC	CSVAQGIGETQYF
TRBV13	TRBJ1-2	many	.	TGTGCCAGCAGCTTAGCGGGGGCGGAGAACTATGGCTACACCTTC	CASSLAGAENYGYTF
TRBV12-3/TRBV12-4	TRBJ1-5	many	TRBD1	TGTGCCAGCAGCGCCAACCAGGGGGCGGGGAGCAATCAGCCCCAGCATTTT	CASSANQGAGSNQPQHF
TRBV4-1	TRBJ1-6	many	TRBD1	TGCGCCAGCAGCCAAGGGACGGACAGGAAGAATTCACCCCTCCACTTT	CASSQGTDRKNSPLHF
TRBV20-1	TRBJ2-1	few	TRBD2	TGCAGTGCTAGAGACCGAGCGGGGGGTAGGAATGAGCAGTTCTTC	CSARDRAGGRNEQFF
TRBV20-1	TRBJ2-3	few	.	TGCAGTGCTCACAGGGCGGGCACAGATACGCAGTATTTT	CSAHRAGTDTQYF
TRBV5-1	TRBJ2-1	many	.	TGCGCCAGCAGCCCGAGCGCGGGGAGCTCCTACAATGAGCAGTTCTTC	CASSPSAGSSYNEQFF
TRBV20-1	TRBJ1-5	many	.	TGCAGTGCTAGATTGGGTCAGCCCCAGCATTTT	CSARLGQPQHF
TRBV28	TRBJ1-5	few	.	TGTGCCAGCAGGGGGGGAGATTATAGCAATCAGCCCCAGCATTTT	CASRGGDYSNQPQHF
TRBV27	TRBJ2-2	many	TRBD2	TGTGCCAGCAGTTTTACTAGCGGGGGTAACACCGGGGAGCTGTTTTTT	CASSFTSGGNTGELFF
TRBV5-1	TRBJ2-2	.	TRBD2	TGCGTCAGCAGCCGGGGACTAGCGGCGAACACCGGGGAGCTGTTTTTT	CVSSRGLAANTGELFF
TRBV6-4	TRBJ1-5	many	.	TGTGCCAGCAGTGACCACGACAGAAACCATCAGCCCCAGCATTTT	CASSDHDRNHQPQHF
TRBV29-1	TRBJ2-7	.	.	TGCAGTGCATCCAAGGGCTACGAGCAGTACTTC	CSASKGYEQYF
TRBV19	TRBJ1-5	many	.	TGTGCCAGTAGCCAGGGTTTGTATCAGCCCCAGCATTTT	CASSQGLYQPQHF
TRBV12-3/TRBV12-4	TRBJ2-7	.	.	TGTGCCACCTCAGGGGGGATCGAGCAGTACTTC	CATSGGIEQYF
TRBV7-6	TRBJ1-1	many	TRBD1	TGTGCCAGCAGCTTATGGGACAGAGGGAACACTGAAGCTTTCTTT	CASSLWDRGNTEAFF
TRBV7-9	TRBJ1-2	few	.	TGTGCCAGCAGCCAGTTCGGGGGACGAGGCTACACCTTC	CASSQFGGRGYTF
TRBV27	TRBJ2-7	.	.	TGTGCCAGCAGTTTAAGGGGAGTGAGCGAGCAGTACTTC	CASSLRGVSEQYF
TRBV3-1	TRBJ2-7	.	.	TGTGCCAGCAGCCAAGCAAGGGTTTACGAGCAGTACTTC	CASSQARVYEQYF
TRBV7-6	TRBJ2-1	few	TRBD2	TGTGCCAGCAGCTTAGTAGGGACTAGCGGACACTTCTCCTACAATGAGCAGTTCTTC	CASSLVGTSGHFSYNEQFF
TRBV5-1	TRBJ2-3	few	.	TGCGCCAGCAGCAGGGCGACCCGGACAGATACGCAGTATTTT	CASSRATRTDTQYF
TRBV29-1	TRBJ1-4	once	TRBD1	TGCAGCGTGACAGGGGTGGCTAATGAAAAACTGTTTTTT	CSVTGVANEKLFF
TRBV6-6	TRBJ2-7	.	.	TGTGCCAGCAGTTACTCAACGGAGGGAGAGCAGTACTTC	CASSYSTEGEQYF
TRBV5-1	TRBJ2-7	.	TRBD1	TGCGCCAGCAGCTTGGGGGACAGGGTCTACGAGCAGTACTTC	CASSLGDRVYEQYF
TRBV5-8	TRBJ2-3	few	TRBD2	TGTGCCAGCAGCTTGAGCGGGGGGCGAGCAGATACGCAGTATTTT	CASSLSGGRADTQYF
TRBV7-9	TRBJ2-2	few	.	TGTGCCAGCAGCCTCCCCCAAGGGAGCACCGGGGAGCTGTTTTTT	CASSLPQGSTGELFF
TRBV20-1	TRBJ1-2	.	TRBD1	TGCAGTGCCAGGGACAGGGGGACCTACACCTTC	CSARDRGTYTF
TRBV19	TRBJ2-2	few	TRBD1	TGTGCCAGTAGCGACAGGGCGACCGGGGAGCTGTTTTTT	CASSDRATGELFF
TRBV20-1	TRBJ1-3	.	.	TGCAGTGCTAGTAGGGTGACTCGAGGCACCATATATTTT	CSASRVTRGTIYF
TRBV6-2/TRBV6-3	TRBJ2-2	.	TRBD2	TGTGCCAGCAGTTACGGGACTAGGCTTCCCGGGGAGCTGTTTTTT	CASSYGTRLPGELFF
TRBV7-9	TRBJ1-1	.	.	TGTGCCAGCAGCCGTCGACAGGATTCCACTGAAGCTTTCTTT	CASSRRQDSTEAFF
TRBV4-2	TRBJ2-7	many	.	TGTGCCAGCAGCCAAGATTTAGGACAAGCCTACGAGCAGTACTTC	CASSQDLGQAYEQYF
TRBV29-1	TRBJ2-5	many	.	TGCAGCGTTGAGGTCCCGCAAGAGACCCAGTACTTC	CSVEVPQETQYF
TRBV5-1	TRBJ2-5	.	.	TGCGCCAGCAGCTTGGTGGTGGCTCAAGAGACCCAGTACTTC	CASSLVVAQETQYF
TRBV20-1	TRBJ1-1	many	TRBD1	TGCAGTCCCAAGTGGACAGGGGGCGCTTACACTGAAGCTTTCTTT	CSPKWTGGAYTEAFF
TRBV12-3/TRBV12-4	TRBJ2-1	.	.	TGTGCCACGGGGAGCTTCGGAAATGAGCAGTTCTTC	CATGSFGNEQFF
TRBV7-3	TRBJ2-1	many	.	TGTGCCAGCAGCTCGGCGGGACCGGGAGTAGGTTACAATGAGCAGTTCTTC	CASSSAGPGVGYNEQFF
TRBV10-3	TRBJ2-2	many	.	TGTGCCATCAGCCAACGTTCGGGACACCAGAACACCGGGGAGCTGTTTTTT	CAISQRSGHQNTGELFF
TRBV4-1	TRBJ2-7	.	TRBD2	TGCGCCAGCAGCCAAGGGCGGGGGGTGGACTACGAGCAGTACTTC	CASSQGRGVDYEQYF